A single sample is the source of the 29 T cell receptor beta chains below, sequenced in a study of OX40 agonist ivuxolimab in advanced cancers. The repertoire was sequenced with immunoSEQ multiplex PCR; TCRdb's copy has only in-frame clones and lacks some. Counted here are roughly 28,000 clones, 75% to 85% occurring once; the ten biggest clones make up roughly 15%. The sample in question was CD4+ or CD8+ T cells sorted from blood, obtained in a trial of the OX40 agonist ivuxolimab. The receptor set was obtained from an adult with an advanced solid tumor such as melanoma, head and neck, liver or kidney cancer.

In its sample, this clone ranks as medium-sized. The chain employs TRBV30 and TRBJ2-7; D perhaps matches TRBD1 (6 bases). Trimming removed 0 bases at V and 5 bases at J, with 11 bases between. The germline CDR1 and CDR2 sequences are GTSNPN and SVGIG (reference sequence). The CDR3 runs to 13 residues. CDR3 sequence reads: CAWSVQGWNEQYF. DNA for the CDR3: TGTGCCTGGAGTGTACAGGGATGGAACGAGCAGTACTTC.

CDR3 region: CASSYSAGGSSYEQYF. The CDR3 DNA sequence: TGTGCCAGCAGTTACTCGGCGGGGGGCTCATCCTACGAGCAGTACTTC. This chain joins TRBV6-5 and TRBJ2-7, with TRBD2 matching 8 bases. CDR1 is MNHEY, CDR2 SVGAGI, per germline. This CDR3 has 16 amino acids. J gave up 1 base and V 0 bases, and 5 bases lay outside the gene matches.

The rearrangement uses TRBV28 and TRBJ2-1, with 12 bases identical to TRBD2. The CDR3 contains 15 residues. V lost 3 bases, J lost 6 bases, and 3 bases stayed unmatched. The germline V gene has CDR1 MDHEN and CDR2 SYDVKM. The CDR3 loop reads CASSLLTSGGNEQFF. The CDR3 DNA is TGTGCCAGCAGTTTGTTGACTAGCGGGGGCAATGAGCAGTTCTTC.

This chain connects TRBV4-1 to TRBJ1-1; D possibly corresponds to TRBD1 (6 bases). This CDR3 contains 15 residues. V lost 1 base and J lost 0, with 9 bases in between. Germline-derived CDR1 and CDR2 are MGHRA and YSYEKL. CDR3 residues: CASSQVGTMNTEAFF. CDR3 DNA sequence: TGCGCCAGCAGCCAAGTTGGGACAATGAACACTGAAGCTTTCTTT.

The genes are TRBV29-1 and TRBJ1-4, with 8 bases aligning to TRBD1. Germline CDR1 is SQVTM and CDR2 is ANQGSEA. The CDR3 extends over 13 amino acids. V shed 5 bases, J shed 8 bases, and the junction held 7 bases outside the gene matches. The DNA of the CDR3 is TGCAGCGTTTTTGGACAGGGAGGGGAAAAACTGTTTTTT. Protein product: CSVFGQGGEKLFF. Full variable domain (rest looked up from reference TRBV29-1 and TRBJ1-4): SAVISQKPSRDICQRGTSLTIQCQVDSQVTMMFWYRQQPGQSLTLIATANQGSEATYESGFVIDKFPISRPNLTFSTLTVSNMSPEDSSIYLCSVFGQGGEKLFFGSGTQLSVL.

V gene TRBV7-9 combines with J gene TRBJ2-7, with D uncertain. V was pared by 1 base and J by 7 bases, with 8 bases between. This CDR3 region has 12 residues. Germline CDR1 and CDR2: SEHNR and FQNEAQ (reference sequence). The CDR3 DNA reads as TGTGCCAGCAGCTTAGATGGGGTAGAGCAGTACTTC. Translated, it gives CASSLDGVEQYF.

J is TRBJ1-2 and V is TRBV18; tentative D call: TRBD1 (5 bases). CDR3 size: 14 residues. The V gene lost 3 bases and the J gene lost 4 bases, with 12 bases spanning the gap. The germline gives CDR1 KGHSH, CDR2 LQKENI. The CDR3 spells CASSPPTESYGYTF. For the CDR3, the DNA is TGTGCCAGCTCACCCCCGACAGAATCCTATGGCTACACCTTC.

V gene TRBV29-1 combines with J gene TRBJ1-2, with D possibly TRBD1 on 6 matching bases. This CDR3 is built from 13 residues. Between the trimmed V and J ends, which lost 4 bases and 7 bases, there was a span of 16 bases. The germline V gene has CDR1 SQVTM and CDR2 ANQGSEA. CDR3 protein: CSVGSGTGTGYTF. DNA of the CDR3: TGCAGCGTTGGATCTGGTACAGGGACTGGCTACACCTTC.

The chain couples TRBV18 to TRBJ2-6; TRBD1 aligns across 9 bases. Trimming took 2 bases from V and 4 from J; bases not matched to a gene: 6. Germline V gene sequence: CDR1 KGHSH, CDR2 LQKENI. The CDR3 consists of 17 residues. The CDR3 region is CASSPTGGAYGANVLTF. The CDR3 DNA sequence: TGTGCCAGCTCACCAACAGGGGGCGCTTACGGGGCCAACGTCCTGACTTTC.

The chain joins TRBV19 to TRBJ1-2; D is unresolved. V lost 4 bases and J 4 bases, leaving 13 bases between the germline ends. CDR1 is LNHDA, CDR2 SQIVND, per germline (reference sequence). The length of the CDR3 is 14 residues. The CDR3 DNA is TGTGCCAGTAGTAAGACATTCAAGTCCTATGGCTACACCTTC. Its protein is CASSKTFKSYGYTF.

The chain is built from TRBV27 and TRBJ2-7; tentatively, D is TRBD1 (6 bases). CDR1 is MNHEY and CDR2 is SMNVEV in the germline V gene (reference sequence). Trimming removed 2 bases from V and 2 bases from J, with 16 bases in between. The CDR3 runs to 16 residues. CDR3 sequence: CASSLRGPGTTYEQYF. The CDR3 coding sequence is TGTGCCAGCAGTTTAAGGGGACCCGGGACAACCTACGAGCAGTACTTC.

The gene calls are TRBV19 and TRBJ2-2; perhaps TRBD1 as D (6 bases). The length of the CDR3 is 15 residues. Trimming removed 2 bases from V and 3 bases from J, with 10 bases in between. CDR1 and CDR2 (germline): LNHDA, SQIVND (reference sequence). CDR3 residues: CASSIQGLDTGELFF. CDR3 sequence (DNA): TGTGCCAGTAGTATACAGGGGCTGGACACCGGGGAGCTGTTTTTT.

The J gene is TRBJ1-2, the V gene TRBV5-1; 9 bases match TRBD1. Germline loops: CDR1 SGHRS, CDR2 YFSETQ. The CDR3 is 14 amino acids. V trimming: 1 base; J trimming: 6 bases; junction bases outside the gene matches: 4. CDR3 amino acids: CASSLNRGLDGYTF. CDR3 sequence (DNA): TGCGCCAGCAGCTTGAACAGGGGGCTTGATGGCTACACCTTC.

V usage is TRBV30 and J usage is TRBJ2-7; D unclear. This CDR3 comprises 13 residues. Germline V lookup: CDR1 GTSNPN, CDR2 SVGIG (reference sequence). Trimming cost V 1 base and J 2 bases, with 9 bases left between them. Written as DNA, the CDR3 is TGTGCCTGGAGTGGCGGCGGAACCTACGAGCAGTACTTC. Translation: CAWSGGGTYEQYF.

In this sample, this clone turned up a few times. V and J are TRBV6-1 and TRBJ1-5; D is unresolved. The germline V and J ends were trimmed by 4 bases and 9 bases, with 16 bases remaining between them. The CDR3 sequence is 14 residues long. Germline assignment: CDR1 MNHNS and CDR2 SASEGT. CDR3 in amino acids: CASSGTGPALPQHF. In DNA form, the CDR3 reads TGTGCCAGCAGTGGTACTGGTCCGGCGTTGCCCCAGCATTTT.

V gene TRBV28 combines with J gene TRBJ2-7; D gene uncertain. Per the germline V gene, CDR1 is MDHEN and CDR2 is SYDVKM. Trimming shortened V by 6 bases and J by 2 bases, and 17 bases separated the two germline ends. This CDR3 region has 15 residues. Here the CDR3 reads CASSKDRPKPYEQYF. CDR3 in DNA: TGTGCCAGCAGCAAAGACCGACCGAAACCCTACGAGCAGTACTTC.

The rearrangement uses TRBV27 and TRBJ1-1, with D perhaps TRBD1 (5 bases). Germline-derived CDR1 and CDR2 are MNHEY and SMNVEV (reference sequence). CDR3 length: 15 residues. V shed 0 bases and J shed 4 bases, with 12 bases lying between them. Here the CDR3 DNA reads TGTGCCAGCAGTTTATCGTCGGACACTATCACTGAAGCTTTCTTT. Its translation is CASSLSSDTITEAFF.

The J gene is TRBJ2-7, the V gene TRBV6-6; possibly TRBD1 for D (6 bases). The CDR3 contains 13 residues. V lost 9 bases, J lost 0 bases, and 12 bases lay in between. The V gene's germline CDR1 is MNHNY and CDR2 SVGAGI (reference sequence). This chain's CDR3 is CASSSGASYEQYF. The CDR3 coding sequence is TGTGCCAGTTCGTCAGGGGCCTCCTACGAGCAGTACTTC.

The chain employs TRBV11-3 and TRBJ1-1; unclear D gene. Germline CDR1 reads SGHNT; CDR2 reads YENEEA. Trimming cost V 5 bases and J 1 base, with 2 bases left between them. This CDR3 spans 11 amino acids. The CDR3 region has the DNA TGTGCCAGCAGCAAGAACACTGAAGCTTTCTTT. This translates into CASSKNTEAFF.

V is TRBV5-5 and J is TRBJ1-5; TRBD1 might be the D (5 bases). Deletions cut 4 bases from V and 4 bases from J, with 12 bases between. Germline V lookup: CDR1 SGHKS, CDR2 YYEKEE (reference sequence). This CDR3 comprises 14 residues. CDR3 bases: TGTGCCAGCAGCCAAAATACAGGTAATCAGCCCCAGCATTTT. It is translated as CASSQNTGNQPQHF.

The chain joins TRBV7-9 to TRBJ2-3; D gene uncertain. Germline CDR1 SEHNR, CDR2 FQNEAQ (reference sequence). V was pared by 0 bases and J by 0 bases, with 13 bases between. The CDR3 extends over 17 amino acids. The DNA of the CDR3 is TGTGCCAGCAGCTTAGCGCTTGGGGTTTATAGCACAGATACGCAGTATTTT. This sequence encodes CASSLALGVYSTDTQYF.

The chain couples TRBV19 to TRBJ1-5, with no clear D. Between the trimmed V and J ends, which lost 7 bases and 1 base, there was a span of 14 bases. Per the germline V gene, CDR1 is LNHDA and CDR2 is SQIVND (reference sequence). The CDR3 extends over 15 amino acids. CDR3 sequence reads: CASTARTVSNQPQHF. CDR3 nucleotide sequence: TGTGCCAGTACCGCGCGGACCGTAAGCAATCAGCCCCAGCATTTT.

V usage is TRBV11-2 and J usage is TRBJ1-3; no clear D gene. The CDR3 spans 14 residues. Germline loops: CDR1 SGHAT, CDR2 FQNNGV. V dropped 3 bases and J dropped 4 bases, with 10 bases sitting between them. The CDR3 nucleotides read TGTGCCAGCAGCTTGCCGGGAAAAGGAAACACCATATATTTT. The encoded protein is CASSLPGKGNTIYF.

CDR3 amino acids: CASTEGGDTEAFF. The CDR3 region has the DNA TGCGCCAGCACTGAGGGCGGGGACACTGAAGCTTTCTTT. The V gene is TRBV5-1, the J gene TRBJ1-1; no firm D call. The CDR3 consists of 13 residues. V lost 6 bases, J lost 3 bases, and 12 bases lay in between. CDR1 is SGHRS and CDR2 is YFSETQ in the germline V gene. The full variable domain, completed using reference TRBV5-1 and TRBJ1-1, is KAGVTQTPRYLIKTRGQQVTLSCSPISGHRSVSWYQQTPGQGLQFLFEYFSETQRNKGNFPGRFSGRQFSNSRSEMNVSTLELGDSALYLCASTEGGDTEAFFGQGTRLTVV.

This chain uses TRBV4-1 with TRBJ1-1; unclear D gene. V shed 3 bases and J shed 0 bases, with 5 bases lying between them. The CDR3 extends over 13 amino acids. The germline gives CDR1 MGHRA, CDR2 YSYEKL. This CDR3 is CASSHTLNTEAFF. CDR3 DNA: TGCGCCAGCAGCCACACATTGAACACTGAAGCTTTCTTT.

This chain links TRBV30 with TRBJ2-7; maybe TRBD2 (5 bases). The length of the CDR3 is 12 residues. Per germline, CDR1 GTSNPN and CDR2 SVGIG (reference sequence). The CDR3 spells CASGSGSYEQYF. CDR3 bases: TGTGCGTCTGGGAGCGGCTCCTACGAGCAGTACTTC.

The rearrangement uses TRBV10-1 and TRBJ2-1; 9 nucleotides line up with TRBD2. Trimming cost V 2 bases and J 0 bases; bases outside gene matches: 5. CDR1 is WNHNN, CDR2 SYGVQD, per germline (reference sequence). The CDR3 is 17 amino acids. The DNA of the CDR3 is TGCGCCAGCAGTGAGATGACTAGCGGACCCTCCTACAATGAGCAGTTCTTC. It codes for CASSEMTSGPSYNEQFF.

The CDR3 is CASSGGNTVAEAFF. DNA of the CDR3: TGTGCCAGCAGTGGGGGGAATACGGTCGCTGAAGCTTTCTTT. The chain couples TRBV6-1 to TRBJ1-1, with D possibly being TRBD1 (5 bases). CDR1 is MNHNS and CDR2 is SASEGT in the germline V gene. The CDR3 sequence is 14 residues long. Trimming left V 4 bases short and J 6 bases short, with 15 bases between.

The V and J genes are TRBV2 and TRBJ1-2; no firm D call. In germline, CDR1 is SNHLY, CDR2 FYNNEI. V dropped 6 bases and J dropped 0 bases, with 11 bases sitting between them. CDR3 length: 14 residues. CDR3 sequence reads: CASRVGAANYGYTF. CDR3 nucleotide sequence: TGTGCCAGCAGGGTCGGAGCCGCTAACTATGGCTACACCTTC. The full variable domain, in which reference TRBV2 and TRBJ1-2 provide the parts outside the CDR3, is EPEVTQTPSHQVTQMGQEVILRCVPISNHLYFYWYRQILGQKVEFLVSFYNNEISEKSEIFDDQFSVERPDGSNFTLKIRSTKLEDSAMYFCASRVGAANYGYTFGSGTRLTVV.